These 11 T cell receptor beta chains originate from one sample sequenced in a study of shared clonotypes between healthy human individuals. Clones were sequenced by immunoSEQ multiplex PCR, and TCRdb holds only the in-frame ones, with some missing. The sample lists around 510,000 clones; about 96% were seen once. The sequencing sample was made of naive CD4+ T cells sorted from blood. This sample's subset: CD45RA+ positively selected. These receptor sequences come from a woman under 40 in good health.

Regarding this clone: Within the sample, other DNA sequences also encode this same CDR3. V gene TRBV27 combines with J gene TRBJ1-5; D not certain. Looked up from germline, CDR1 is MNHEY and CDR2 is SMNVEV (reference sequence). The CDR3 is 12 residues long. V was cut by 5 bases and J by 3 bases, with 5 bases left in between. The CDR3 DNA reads TGTGCCAGCAGTAATCTCAATCAGCCCCAGCATTTT. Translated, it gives CASSNLNQPQHF.

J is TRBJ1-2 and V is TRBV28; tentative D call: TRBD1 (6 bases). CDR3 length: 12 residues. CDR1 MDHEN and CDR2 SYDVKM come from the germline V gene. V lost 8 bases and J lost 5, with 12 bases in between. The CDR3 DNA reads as TGTGCCAGCGAGGACAGAGGGTATGGCTACACCTTC. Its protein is CASEDRGYGYTF.

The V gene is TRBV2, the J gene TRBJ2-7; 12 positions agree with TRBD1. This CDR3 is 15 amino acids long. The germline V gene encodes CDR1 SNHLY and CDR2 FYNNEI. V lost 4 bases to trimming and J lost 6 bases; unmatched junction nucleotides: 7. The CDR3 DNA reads TGTGCCAGCAGTGCAGCGGGGGGACAGGGGGCCGAGCAGTACTTC. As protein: CASSAAGGQGAEQYF.

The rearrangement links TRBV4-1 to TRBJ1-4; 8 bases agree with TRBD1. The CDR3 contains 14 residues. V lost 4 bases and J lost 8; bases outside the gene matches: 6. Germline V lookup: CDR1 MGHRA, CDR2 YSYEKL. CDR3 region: CASSPQGAREKLFF. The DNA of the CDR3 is TGCGCCAGCAGCCCTCAGGGGGCGAGGGAAAAACTGTTTTTT.

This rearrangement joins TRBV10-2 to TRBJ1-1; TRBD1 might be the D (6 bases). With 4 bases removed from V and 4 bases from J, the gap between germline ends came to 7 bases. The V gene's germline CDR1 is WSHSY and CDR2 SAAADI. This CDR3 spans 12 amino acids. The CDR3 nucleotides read TGCGCCAGCAGTGGAGGGGGCACTGAAGCTTTCTTT. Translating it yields CASSGGGTEAFF.

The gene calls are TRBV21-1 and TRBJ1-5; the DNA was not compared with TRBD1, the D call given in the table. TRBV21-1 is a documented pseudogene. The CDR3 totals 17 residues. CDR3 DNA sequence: TGTGCCAGCAGCAAGAGGTCAGGGGGTTTTCCAGCCCAGCCCCAGCATTTT. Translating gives CASSKRSGGFPAQPQHF.

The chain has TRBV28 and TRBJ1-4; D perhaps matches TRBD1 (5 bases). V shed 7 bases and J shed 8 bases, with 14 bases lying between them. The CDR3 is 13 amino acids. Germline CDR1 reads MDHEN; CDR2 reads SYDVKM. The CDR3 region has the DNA TGTGCCAGCAACCGGGGTGGGACGGAAAAACTGTTTTTT. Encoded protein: CASNRGGTEKLFF.

The CDR3: CASSESRTSGSTDTQYF. The DNA for the CDR3 is TGTGCCAGCAGTGAATCCCGGACTAGCGGGAGTACAGATACGCAGTATTTT. The rearrangement links TRBV25-1 to TRBJ2-3; 13 positions match TRBD2. This CDR3 has 17 amino acids. J lost 3 bases, V lost 1 base, and 4 bases had no gene match. Germline values: CDR1 MGHDK, CDR2 SYGVNS.

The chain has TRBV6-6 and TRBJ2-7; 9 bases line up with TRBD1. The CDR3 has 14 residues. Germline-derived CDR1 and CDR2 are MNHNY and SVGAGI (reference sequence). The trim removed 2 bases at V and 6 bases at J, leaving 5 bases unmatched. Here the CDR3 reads CASSYGPTGGEQYF. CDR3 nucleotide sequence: TGTGCCAGCAGTTACGGCCCGACAGGGGGCGAGCAGTACTTC.

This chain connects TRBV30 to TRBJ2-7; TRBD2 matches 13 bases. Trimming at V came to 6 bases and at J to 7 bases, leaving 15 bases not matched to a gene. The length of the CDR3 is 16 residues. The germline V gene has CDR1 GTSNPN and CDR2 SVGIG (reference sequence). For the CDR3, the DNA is TGTGCCTGTGCGAAGATACTAGCGGGAGGGCCCGGGGAGCAGTACTTC. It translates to CACAKILAGGPGEQYF.

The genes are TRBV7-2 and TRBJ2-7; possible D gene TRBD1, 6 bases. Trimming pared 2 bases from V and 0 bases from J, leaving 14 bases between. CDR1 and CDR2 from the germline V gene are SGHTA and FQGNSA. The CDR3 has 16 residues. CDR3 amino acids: CASSLSGRGTSYEQYF. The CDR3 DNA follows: TGTGCCAGCAGCTTATCGGGCAGGGGAACCTCCTACGAGCAGTACTTC.